This TCR beta chain was obtained from a study of blood T cell repertoires in COVID-19. At the level of the study: Specimens from acute and convalescent COVID-19 originated in the United States, Italy and Spain. PBMCs, B-cell-depleted T cells, or T cells provided the cDNA or gDNA that made up the material.

Original analysis: Quantification of nucleated cells was approximated via reference gene primer amplification. Assay used: immunoSEQ multiplex PCR; TCRdb lists only in-frame clones, some missing. That table is the source of V, J and clone size, and D and trimming were worked out from the DNA. The table has more than 200,000 clones, 65% to 90% seen once. CDR1 is MGHRA, CDR2 YSYEKL, per germline. CDR3 length: 18 residues. V was trimmed by 2 bases and J by 2 bases, leaving 21 bases between them. The sequenced sample was peripheral blood. The receptor's source is a man younger than 40 with active or convalescent COVID-19. The chain uses TRBV4-1 and TRBJ2-5; tentatively, D is TRBD1 (6 bases). The DNA of the CDR3 is TGCGCCAGCAGCCAACTATACTTACAGGGATTGTGGCAAGAGACCCAGTACTTC. This codes for CASSQLYLQGLWQETQYF.